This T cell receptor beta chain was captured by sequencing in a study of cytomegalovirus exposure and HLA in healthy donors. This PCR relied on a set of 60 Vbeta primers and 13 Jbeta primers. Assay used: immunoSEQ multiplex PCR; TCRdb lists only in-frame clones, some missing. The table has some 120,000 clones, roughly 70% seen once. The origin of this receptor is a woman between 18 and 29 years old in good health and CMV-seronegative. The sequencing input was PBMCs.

CDR3 bases: TGTGCCTTCGACAGGGAAGATCAGCCCCAGCATTTT. This translates into CAFDREDQPQHF. The genes are TRBV30 and TRBJ1-5; 7 bases agree with TRBD1. J lost 5 bases, V lost 7 bases, and 5 bases had no gene match. The germline V gene encodes CDR1 GTSNPN and CDR2 SVGIG (reference sequence). The CDR3 is made up of 12 amino acids. Using reference TRBV30 and TRBJ1-5 for the parts outside the CDR3, the full variable domain is SQTIHQWPATLVQPVGSPLSLECTVEGTSNPNLYWYRQAAGRGLQLLFYSVGIGQISSEVPQNLSASRPQDRQFILSSKKLLLSDSGFYLCAFDREDQPQHFGDGTRLSIL.